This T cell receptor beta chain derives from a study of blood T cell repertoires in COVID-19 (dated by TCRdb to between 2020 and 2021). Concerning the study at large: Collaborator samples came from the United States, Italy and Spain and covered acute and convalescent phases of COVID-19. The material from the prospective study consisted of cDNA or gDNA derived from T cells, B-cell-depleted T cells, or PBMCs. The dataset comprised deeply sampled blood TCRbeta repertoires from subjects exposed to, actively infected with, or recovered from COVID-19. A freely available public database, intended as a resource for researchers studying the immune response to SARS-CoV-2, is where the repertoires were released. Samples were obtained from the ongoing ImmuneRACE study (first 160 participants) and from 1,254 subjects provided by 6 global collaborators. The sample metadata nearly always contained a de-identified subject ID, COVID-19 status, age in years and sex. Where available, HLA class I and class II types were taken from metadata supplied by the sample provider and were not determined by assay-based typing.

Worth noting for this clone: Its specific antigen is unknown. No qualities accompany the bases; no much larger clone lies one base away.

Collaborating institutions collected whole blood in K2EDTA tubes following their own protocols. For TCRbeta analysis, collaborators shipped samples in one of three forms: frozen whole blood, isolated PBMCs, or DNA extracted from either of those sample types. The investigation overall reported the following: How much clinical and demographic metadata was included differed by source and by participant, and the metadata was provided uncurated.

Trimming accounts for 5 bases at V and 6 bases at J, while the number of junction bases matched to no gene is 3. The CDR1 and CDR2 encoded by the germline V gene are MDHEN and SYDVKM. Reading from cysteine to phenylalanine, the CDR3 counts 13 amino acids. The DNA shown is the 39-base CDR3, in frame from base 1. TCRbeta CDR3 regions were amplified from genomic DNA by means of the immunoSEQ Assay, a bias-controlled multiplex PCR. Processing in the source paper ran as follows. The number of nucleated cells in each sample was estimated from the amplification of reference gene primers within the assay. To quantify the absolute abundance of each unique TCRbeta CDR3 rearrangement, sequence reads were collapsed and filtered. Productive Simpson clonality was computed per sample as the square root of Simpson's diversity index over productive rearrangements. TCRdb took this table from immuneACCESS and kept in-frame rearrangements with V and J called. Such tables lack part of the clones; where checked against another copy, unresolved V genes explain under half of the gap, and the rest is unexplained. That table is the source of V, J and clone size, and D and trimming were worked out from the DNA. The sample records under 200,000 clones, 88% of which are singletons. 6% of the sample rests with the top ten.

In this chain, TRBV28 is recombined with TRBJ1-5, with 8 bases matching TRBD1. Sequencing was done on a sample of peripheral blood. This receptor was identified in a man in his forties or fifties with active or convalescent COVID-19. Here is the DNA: TGTGCCAGCAGTACAGGGGGTTTTCAGCCCCAGCATTTT. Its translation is CASSTGGFQPQHF.